The T cell receptor (beta chain) under discussion was sequenced for a study of T cells in women clearing cervical HPV infection (dated by TCRdb to the late 2010s). For context, the study as a whole: The cases were 25 to 30 women with histologically confirmed HPV16-related CIN3 or worse, and 2 of these cases were invasive cancers. This exploratory proof-of-principle case-control study, nested within the Guanacaste HPV Natural History Study in Costa Rica, compared TCR repertoires among women with different cervical HPV16 outcomes. Controls were 25 or so women whose single incident HPV16 infection cleared within 12 months without precancer or cancer developing. Blood from cases was collected at the visit where the lesion was first found, while blood from controls was collected once the infection could no longer be detected. For cases, the median interval between lesion detection and blood sampling was over 130 days, with an interquartile range of roughly 80 to 200 days. A median age of around 35 years was observed in cases versus more than 37 in controls, and no significant differences in baseline characteristics were found. In the parent cohort, 10,049 women aged 18 or older were enrolled in Guanacaste, Costa Rica, during about 1993 to 1994 and then followed for under 8 years. HLA typing was available for only a few women, so HLA type could not be excluded as a confounder. Cases were matched to controls by age within five years and by the year the sample was collected. Five blinded duplicates per group were added as quality controls, so that 60 or so samples were obtained: 50 or so participants and 10 replicates.

TCR beta CDR3 regions were amplified by multiplex PCR using the immunoSEQ assay from an average of around 1,200 ng genomic DNA per sample. Primer bias was corrected in the assay by using a complete synthetic TCR repertoire to establish an amplification baseline. The amplicons were sequenced on the Illumina platform. The study's own analysis went as follows. Sequences were error-corrected by clustering with frequency ratios and a modified nearest-neighbor algorithm, then analyzed in the immunoSEQ Analyzer with IMGT gene definitions. At each rarefaction depth, TCR richness and evenness were averaged across 20 rarefaction repeats, and any sample with fewer sequences than the depth was left out. Relative abundances of V, D and J genes were compared between groups using Wilcoxon rank sum tests, with FDR correction applied. An intraclass correlation of around 96% for TCR richness and an average of 76.4% across some 69 gene segments were obtained from the blinded duplicates. Held by TCRdb, this immuneACCESS table contains in-frame sequences only and omits some clones. Under half of the omission traces to an unresolved V gene where checked; the cause of the rest is unknown. D and trimming come from the DNA, and the V and J calls and clone size come from that table. The sample table includes about 46,000 clones. Of the sample, less than 40% is held by the ten largest clones.

As encoded in the germline V gene, CDR1 is SQVTM while CDR2 is ANQGSEA. V ends up 7 bases short and J 2 bases short, with an unmatched junction base count of 10. Taken from cysteine to phenylalanine, the CDR3 has 15 residues. Part of the CDR3 DNA is given, 36 bases translated from base 1. Concerning this clone itself: It has no known antigen specificity. The read ends 3 residues early relative to the CDR3; the germline J gene fills the gap.

Study-wide conclusions, independent of this receptor: Because of the cross-sectional design, the study could not determine whether the associations came before infection or resulted from infection, and neither effector/memory subsets nor HPV-specific T cells were isolated. TRBV6-7 relative abundance was lower in cases than in controls (about 0.099% versus 0.16%; Bonferroni P = 0.0008). T-cell numbers per sample were unknown, so richness differences could reflect varying T-cell content rather than repertoire biology. Random forest classifiers combining richness and V gene abundances distinguished cases from controls with an estimated AUC of approximately 0.83. Across sequencing depths, CIN3+ cases showed significantly higher TCR repertoire richness than controls, but evenness did not differ between the groups.

Every participant had a single incident cervical HPV16 infection, and prevalent HPV16 infections were excluded. Cervical HPV DNA was detected by MY09/MY11 PCR, and genotyping was performed by dot-blot hybridization. Fifteen mL of heparinized blood were centrifuged, and the buffy coat was aliquoted, frozen at -30°C, then stored at -80°C. QIAGEN kits were used to extract genomic DNA from buffy coat specimens. The chain is assembled from TRBV29-1 and TRBJ2-1, and 8 junctional nucleotides match TRBD2. This clonotype was obtained from a woman between 18 and 75 years old with a cervical HPV16 infection that either progressed to CIN3+ or cleared (not recorded which). The sequenced material came from blood buffy coat. The CDR3 in this case is CSGSPGGLTYNEQFF. CDR3 DNA (partial): TGCAGCGGTAGTCCGGGGGGGCTGACCTACAATGAG.